The 5 T cell receptor beta chains reported below all come from one sample, sequenced in a study of T cell responses to AZD1222 COVID-19 vaccine. Generated by immunoSEQ multiplex PCR, the TCRdb table keeps only in-frame clones and is missing some. The table includes some 60,000 clones, around 80% detected once. The specimen comprised peripheral blood, sampled 28 days after the second AZD1222 dose. These receptors all stem from an adult who received the AZD1222 COVID-19 vaccine.

This sequence joins TRBV3-1 (or the pseudogene TRBV3-2) and TRBJ1-2; D is possibly TRBD1 (5 bases). The V and J ends lost 1 base and 4 bases respectively, with 22 bases between them. The germline gives CDR1 LGHDT, CDR2 YNNKEL (reference sequence). The CDR3 has 18 residues. The CDR3 loop reads CASSQVAGPPDSLYGYTF. Written as DNA, the CDR3 is TGTGCCAGCAGCCAAGTGGCGGGGCCCCCAGACTCTCTCTATGGCTACACCTTC.

The chain combines TRBV19 with TRBJ1-3, with D perhaps matching TRBD1 (5 bases). The CDR3 has 16 residues. Germline values: CDR1 LNHDA, CDR2 SQIVND (reference sequence). Trimming left V 4 bases short and J 4 bases short, with 17 bases between. The CDR3 region is CASSTTGGMFGNTIYF. CDR3 nucleotides: TGTGCCAGTAGTACCACCGGGGGAATGTTCGGAAACACCATATATTTT. The complete variable domain, with remaining parts taken from reference TRBV19 and TRBJ1-3, reads DGGITQSPKYLFRKEGQNVTLSCEQNLNHDAMYWYRQDPGQGLRLIYYSQIVNDFQKGDIAEGYSVSREKKESFPLTVTSAQKNPTAFYLCASSTTGGMFGNTIYFGEGSWLTVV.

V gene TRBV19 combines with J gene TRBJ2-2, with a possible D match to TRBD1 (7 bases). Germline CDR1 LNHDA, CDR2 SQIVND (reference sequence). This CDR3 is built from 17 residues. The V and J ends lost 6 bases and 5 bases respectively, with 22 bases between them. The CDR3: CASSLLEGTVLTGELFF. For the CDR3, the DNA is TGTGCCAGTAGCCTCTTGGAGGGGACAGTTTTGACCGGGGAGCTGTTTTTT.

This clone has a handful of counts. This chain connects TRBV3-1 (or the pseudogene TRBV3-2) to TRBJ1-4; D unresolved. The CDR3 totals 13 residues. V was pared by 1 base and J by 6 bases, with 6 bases between. Germline CDR1 is LGHDT and CDR2 is YNNKEL (reference sequence). CDR3 DNA sequence: TGTGCCAGCAGCCAAGTCAGTGATGAAAAACTGTTTTTT. It specifies CASSQVSDEKLFF.

The rearrangement links TRBV11-3 to TRBJ1-2; 9 bases are shared with TRBD1. Germline values: CDR1 SGHNT, CDR2 YENEEA. The CDR3 totals 15 residues. V shed 4 bases, J shed 4 bases, and the junction held 7 bases outside the gene matches. CDR3 loop: CASSSPRQGGYGYTF. The CDR3 coding sequence is TGTGCCAGCAGCTCGCCCCGACAGGGGGGCTATGGCTACACCTTC.